This T cell receptor beta chain was obtained from a study of blood T cell repertoires in COVID-19. Using immunoSEQ multiplex PCR, the repertoire was profiled, and TCRdb retains in-frame clones only, with some absent. Of 200,000 to 300,000 clones listed, about 89% are singletons. Trimming took off 6 bases at V and 7 bases at J, with 9 bases between the two ends. The CDR3 sequence is 12 residues long. The TCR originated in a young woman who had recovered from COVID-19. The V call is TRBV12-3 or TRBV12-4, the J call TRBJ1-4, with D tentatively TRBD1 (6 bases). The material sequenced was PBMCs or T cells enriched from blood (not recorded which). The CDR3: CASRYRAEKLFF. DNA of the CDR3: TGTGCCAGCAGATACAGGGCTGAAAAACTGTTTTTT.